Reported below is one T cell receptor beta chain. Its antigen target is currently unknown. Per-base quality was not reported, and no clone a single base away is much larger than it. The immunoSEQ platform was used to carry out deep TCRbeta sequencing. Per the source publication's procedure: For further analysis, only productive rearrangements were exported out of the immunoSEQ Analyzer. T cell phenotypes were assigned to bulk TCRbeta clonotypes by matching the clonotypes to single-cell RNA+TCR-seq clones with the same TCRbeta sequence. Clone enrichment in tumor was calculated as tumor frequency divided by PBMC frequency from bulk TCR sequencing. TCRs were sorted with GLIPH into specificity groups, meaning clusters of distinct TCRs that share CDR3 motifs and likely recognize common antigens. Held by TCRdb, this immuneACCESS table contains in-frame sequences only and omits some clones. Under half of the omission traces to an unresolved V gene where checked; the cause of the rest is unknown. V, J and clone size are taken as reported in that table, and D and trimming were inferred from the DNA itself. This sample has 50,000 to 75,000 clones in its table, and 74% of those were observed once. About 4.4% of the sample rests with the top ten.

The data belong to a study of T cells in tumors after PD-1 blockade (dated by TCRdb to the late 2010s). Context from the whole study: Patients were excluded if they had prior checkpoint blockade, use of systemic immunosuppressants, or recent radiotherapy or other anti-cancer therapy within 4 weeks. Treatment consisted of either cemiplimab 350 mg every 2 weeks or pembrolizumab 200 mg every 3 weeks. Some patients also continued taking vismodegib 150 mg daily during anti-PD-1 treatment. On average, peripheral blood samples had 120,000 or so TCR templates (range roughly 21,000-290,000) and 35,000 to 40,000 unique clonotypes. Paired single-cell RNA and TCR sequencing was performed on site-matched tumors from BCC or SCC patients before and after anti-PD-1 therapy. To compare blood and tumor clonotypes, bulk TCR sequencing was performed on 9 to 11 peripheral blood samples from roughly five patients. Clinical response was assessed using RECIST version 1.1. Beyond this particular receptor, the publication reports: Where the novel T cell clones came from was not identified, and possible sources could include lymphoid organs or rare unexpanded clones inside the tumor or in the tumor periphery. Roughly 41% of the TCR clonotypes from tumors also showed up in blood, and some novel exhausted tumor clones were present in pre-treatment blood, which suggests peripheral recruitment.

Reading the label with the study, this specimen's time point is: after anti-PD-1 therapy. For bulk TCRbeta sequencing, genomic DNA was extracted from tumor biopsies or peripheral blood, and input amounts ranged from about 616 ng to 6,500 ng. Every patient had histologically proven advanced or metastatic basal or squamous cell carcinoma and was a poor candidate for surgical resection. Of the roughly eleven patients in the basal cell carcinoma cohort, about 8 underwent bulk tumor TCR sequencing. Spanning cysteine to phenylalanine, the CDR3 consists of 14 amino acids. The only DNA kept is the CDR3, 42 bases in frame from the first base. V loses 7 bases of germline sequence and J loses 0 bases, and the interval between the two ends is 9 bases. CDR1 and CDR2 are drawn from the germline V gene: MNHEY, SVGAGI.

The sample here was PBMCs, taken after anti-PD-1 treatment. The chain links TRBV6-5 with TRBJ2-2; no D segment can be confidently identified. This clonotype was sampled from a human donor with basal cell carcinoma. The CDR3 has the sequence CASKKKSNTGELFF. The DNA sequence is TGTGCCAGCAAGAAGAAATCGAACACCGGGGAGCTGTTTTTT.